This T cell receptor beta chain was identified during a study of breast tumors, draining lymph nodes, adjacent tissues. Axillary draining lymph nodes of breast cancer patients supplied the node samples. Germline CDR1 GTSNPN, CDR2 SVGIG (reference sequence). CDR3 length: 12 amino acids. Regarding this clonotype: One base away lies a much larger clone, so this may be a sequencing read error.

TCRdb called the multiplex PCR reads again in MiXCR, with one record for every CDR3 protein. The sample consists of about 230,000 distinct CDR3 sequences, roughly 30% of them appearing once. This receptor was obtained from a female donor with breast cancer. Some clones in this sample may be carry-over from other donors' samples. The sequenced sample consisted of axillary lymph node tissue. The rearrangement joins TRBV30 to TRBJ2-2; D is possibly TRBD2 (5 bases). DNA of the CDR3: TGTGCCTGGCAACAGTCCACCGGGGAGCTGGTTTTT. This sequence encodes CAWQQSTGELVF.